Listed below are T cell receptor beta chains from one sample, sequenced in a study of CD8 T cells in Susac syndrome. TCRdb re-derived calls from the immunoSEQ multiplex PCR reads in MiXCR, one entry per CDR3 protein. The sample holds roughly 160,000 distinct CDR3 sequences, more than 95% seen once. The sequenced sample was CD4+ T cells from PBMCs. The source is a human donor with Susac syndrome. Both conserved end residues are part of each CDR3. A D gene is named only where the DNA matches it firmly. Size tells how often a clone was seen (once, few, many) or the class of an expanded clone, and some rows leave it out.

clone_size: -; v_call: TRBV29-1; d_call: -; j_call: TRBJ1-1; cdr3_aa: CSVEGGGTEAFF; cdr3_nt: TGCAGCGTTGAGGGGGGGGGCACTGAAGCTTTCTTT
clone_size: -; v_call: TRBV7-2; d_call: -; j_call: TRBJ2-3; cdr3_aa: CASSLHPDGRATQYF; cdr3_nt: TGTGCCAGCAGCTTACATCCCGACGGCAGAGCTACGCAGTATTTT
clone_size: -; v_call: TRBV7-2; d_call: -; j_call: TRBJ1-6; cdr3_aa: CASSLIGVMRSPLHF; cdr3_nt: TGTGCCAGCAGCTTAATTGGGGTAATGCGGTCACCCCTCCACTTT
clone_size: -; v_call: TRBV12-3/TRBV12-4; d_call: TRBD2; j_call: TRBJ2-2; cdr3_aa: CASSSASGRFSGELFF; cdr3_nt: TGTGCCAGCAGTTCCGCTAGCGGGAGATTCTCCGGGGAGCTGTTTTTT
clone_size: -; v_call: TRBV7-2; d_call: -; j_call: TRBJ2-3; cdr3_aa: CASSLVRADTQYF; cdr3_nt: TGTGCCAGCAGCTTAGTTCGGGCAGATACGCAGTATTTT
clone_size: -; v_call: TRBV6-5; d_call: -; j_call: TRBJ2-6; cdr3_aa: CASKSVGSGANVLTF; cdr3_nt: TGTGCCAGCAAGTCCGTAGGCTCTGGGGCCAACGTCCTGACTTTC
clone_size: -; v_call: TRBV5-6; d_call: -; j_call: TRBJ2-5; cdr3_aa: CASSLEGLETQYF; cdr3_nt: TGTGCCAGCAGCTTGGAAGGGTTAGAGACCCAGTACTTC
clone_size: once; v_call: TRBV5-4; d_call: -; j_call: TRBJ2-7; cdr3_aa: CASSLGGRGGKSSEQYF; cdr3_nt: TGTGCCAGCAGCTTGGGGGGACGGGGCGGTAAGTCCTCCGAGCAGTACTTC
clone_size: -; v_call: TRBV15; d_call: TRBD1; j_call: TRBJ1-2; cdr3_aa: CATSSLTGGDGYTF; cdr3_nt: TGTGCCACCAGCAGCCTGACAGGGGGCGATGGCTACACCTTC
clone_size: -; v_call: TRBV4-3; d_call: -; j_call: TRBJ1-1; cdr3_aa: CASSQDGGVDRAEAFF; cdr3_nt: TGCGCCAGCAGCCAAGATGGGGGGGTGGATAGGGCTGAAGCTTTCTTT
clone_size: -; v_call: TRBV9; d_call: -; j_call: TRBJ1-4; cdr3_aa: CASSVGSAGEKLFF; cdr3_nt: TGTGCCAGCAGCGTAGGTTCGGCCGGAGAAAAACTGTTTTTT
clone_size: -; v_call: TRBV9; d_call: -; j_call: TRBJ1-6; cdr3_aa: CASSGGRNSPLHF; cdr3_nt: TGTGCCAGCAGCGGCGGACGAAATTCACCCCTCCACTTT
clone_size: once; v_call: TRBV6-2/TRBV6-3; d_call: TRBD2; j_call: TRBJ2-2; cdr3_aa: CASLAFGLAEITGELFF; cdr3_nt: TGTGCCAGCCTTGCGTTTGGGCTAGCGGAGATCACCGGGGAGCTGTTTTTT
clone_size: -; v_call: TRBV5-4; d_call: TRBD1; j_call: TRBJ1-2; cdr3_aa: CASSRLGQGDYGYTF; cdr3_nt: TGTGCCAGCAGCCGCCTGGGACAGGGTGACTATGGCTACACCTTC
clone_size: -; v_call: TRBV3-1; d_call: -; j_call: TRBJ2-3; cdr3_aa: CASSLTVGKSTDTQYF; cdr3_nt: TGTGCCAGCAGCCTGACGGTCGGGAAAAGCACAGATACGCAGTATTTT
clone_size: -; v_call: TRBV5-4; d_call: -; j_call: TRBJ1-2; cdr3_aa: CASSLAGTLYGYTF; cdr3_nt: TGTGCCAGCAGCTTGGCCGGGACCCTCTATGGCTACACCTTC
clone_size: -; v_call: TRBV28; d_call: -; j_call: TRBJ2-1; cdr3_aa: CASSLSGDVFF; cdr3_nt: TGTGCCAGCAGTTTATCGGGGGACGTGTTCTTC
clone_size: -; v_call: TRBV19; d_call: -; j_call: TRBJ1-1; cdr3_aa: CASSLGRGMNTEAFF; cdr3_nt: TGTGCCAGTAGTTTGGGAAGGGGAATGAACACTGAAGCTTTCTTT
clone_size: -; v_call: TRBV18; d_call: -; j_call: TRBJ1-2; cdr3_aa: CASSPGLNYGYTF; cdr3_nt: TGTGCCAGCTCCCCTGGGCTCAACTATGGCTACACCTTC
clone_size: -; v_call: TRBV5-4; d_call: -; j_call: TRBJ2-1; cdr3_aa: CASSSEAWSYNEQFF; cdr3_nt: TGTGCCAGCAGCTCGGAGGCTTGGTCCTACAATGAGCAGTTCTTC
clone_size: -; v_call: TRBV30; d_call: TRBD2; j_call: TRBJ2-3; cdr3_aa: CAWSEWLREGRGSTDTQYF; cdr3_nt: TGTGCCTGGAGTGAATGGTTGCGGGAGGGCCGGGGTAGCACAGATACGCAGTATTTT
clone_size: -; v_call: TRBV9; d_call: -; j_call: TRBJ2-1; cdr3_aa: CASSGRSPPLNDEQFF; cdr3_nt: TGTGCCAGCAGCGGCCGGTCCCCCCCTCTGAACGATGAGCAGTTCTTC
clone_size: -; v_call: TRBV19; d_call: -; j_call: TRBJ2-1; cdr3_aa: CASSIGGSMNEQFF; cdr3_nt: TGTGCCAGTAGTATCGGAGGCAGTATGAATGAGCAGTTCTTC
clone_size: -; v_call: TRBV10-3; d_call: TRBD1; j_call: TRBJ1-1; cdr3_aa: CAISVPGGEAFF; cdr3_nt: TGTGCCATCAGTGTTCCAGGGGGGGAAGCTTTCTTT
clone_size: -; v_call: TRBV12-3/TRBV12-4; d_call: -; j_call: TRBJ1-1; cdr3_aa: CASSFSRGEAFF; cdr3_nt: TGTGCCAGCAGTTTTTCCCGGGGTGAAGCTTTCTTT
clone_size: -; v_call: TRBV15; d_call: TRBD1; j_call: TRBJ1-2; cdr3_aa: CATSRRGGQGVTGYTF; cdr3_nt: TGTGCCACCAGCAGACGGGGGGGACAGGGAGTGACTGGCTACACCTTC
clone_size: -; v_call: TRBV29-1; d_call: TRBD1; j_call: TRBJ1-4; cdr3_aa: CSVQQGRGSEKLFF; cdr3_nt: TGCAGCGTGCAACAGGGGAGAGGTAGTGAAAAACTGTTTTTT
clone_size: -; v_call: TRBV9; d_call: -; j_call: TRBJ2-2; cdr3_aa: CASSVASQGELFF; cdr3_nt: TGTGCCAGCAGCGTAGCGTCCCAAGGGGAGCTGTTTTTT
clone_size: -; v_call: TRBV20-1; d_call: TRBD2; j_call: TRBJ2-1; cdr3_aa: CSAPTSGGAYNEQFF; cdr3_nt: TGCAGTGCACCGACTAGCGGGGGGGCCTACAATGAGCAGTTCTTC
clone_size: -; v_call: TRBV10-3; d_call: TRBD2; j_call: TRBJ2-2; cdr3_aa: CAIQRERELFF; cdr3_nt: TGTGCCATCCAGCGGGAGAGGGAGCTGTTTTTT
clone_size: -; v_call: TRBV4-1; d_call: -; j_call: TRBJ1-6; cdr3_aa: CASSPPLGSQFFNSPLHF; cdr3_nt: TGCGCCAGCAGCCCGCCCCTTGGGAGTCAGTTCTTTAATTCACCCCTCCACTTT
clone_size: -; v_call: TRBV28; d_call: -; j_call: TRBJ2-7; cdr3_aa: CATQNLDEQYF; cdr3_nt: TGTGCCACGCAGAATCTGGACGAGCAGTACTTC
clone_size: -; v_call: TRBV12-3/TRBV12-4; d_call: -; j_call: TRBJ2-7; cdr3_aa: CASSLAGPAYEQYF; cdr3_nt: TGTGCCAGCAGTTTAGCGGGACCCGCCTACGAGCAGTACTTC
clone_size: -; v_call: TRBV2; d_call: TRBD2; j_call: TRBJ2-2; cdr3_aa: CASSLLAGGLGTGELFF; cdr3_nt: TGTGCCAGCAGCCTGCTAGCGGGGGGGCTCGGCACCGGGGAGCTGTTTTTT
clone_size: -; v_call: TRBV30; d_call: -; j_call: TRBJ1-5; cdr3_aa: CAWSPQGGNQPQHF; cdr3_nt: TGTGCCTGGAGCCCACAAGGCGGTAATCAGCCCCAGCATTTT
clone_size: -; v_call: TRBV6-5; d_call: -; j_call: TRBJ1-2; cdr3_aa: CASTSQEGSYGYTF; cdr3_nt: TGTGCCAGCACTAGTCAGGAGGGTAGCTATGGCTACACCTTC
clone_size: -; v_call: TRBV19; d_call: TRBD2; j_call: TRBJ2-2; cdr3_aa: CASRTGTSPNTGELFF; cdr3_nt: TGTGCCAGTAGAACCGGGACTAGCCCGAACACCGGGGAGCTGTTTTTT
clone_size: -; v_call: TRBV3-1; d_call: TRBD2; j_call: TRBJ2-3; cdr3_aa: CASSPGLAGGDTQYF; cdr3_nt: TGTGCCAGCAGCCCAGGACTAGCGGGGGGGGATACGCAGTATTTT
clone_size: -; v_call: TRBV6-2/TRBV6-3; d_call: TRBD1; j_call: TRBJ1-1; cdr3_aa: CASSRDRGAEAFF; cdr3_nt: TGTGCCAGCAGCCGAGACAGGGGGGCTGAAGCTTTCTTT
clone_size: -; v_call: TRBV7-9; d_call: TRBD2; j_call: TRBJ2-1; cdr3_aa: CASSLDRLAGTRNEQFF; cdr3_nt: TGTGCCAGCAGCTTAGATCGGCTAGCGGGAACTCGGAATGAGCAGTTCTTC
clone_size: -; v_call: TRBV3-1; d_call: TRBD2; j_call: TRBJ2-5; cdr3_aa: CASTSSGGQYF; cdr3_nt: TGTGCCAGCACCTCGTCGGGGGGCCAGTACTTC
clone_size: -; v_call: TRBV28; d_call: -; j_call: TRBJ2-4; cdr3_aa: CASSLRGTKNIQYF; cdr3_nt: TGTGCCAGCAGTCTAAGGGGTACCAAAAACATTCAGTACTTC
clone_size: once; v_call: TRBV20-1; d_call: -; j_call: TRBJ2-5; cdr3_aa: CSAKKAAEETQYF; cdr3_nt: TGCAGTGCGAAGAAAGCGGCAGAAGAGACCCAGTACTTC
clone_size: -; v_call: TRBV7-2; d_call: -; j_call: TRBJ2-2; cdr3_aa: CASSSNLIGGELFF; cdr3_nt: TGTGCCAGCAGCTCCAACTTGATCGGCGGGGAGCTGTTTTTT
clone_size: -; v_call: TRBV20-1; d_call: TRBD2; j_call: TRBJ2-3; cdr3_aa: CSARGPGLVTDTQYF; cdr3_nt: TGCAGTGCTAGGGGACCGGGACTAGTCACAGATACGCAGTATTTT
clone_size: -; v_call: TRBV20-1; d_call: -; j_call: TRBJ2-1; cdr3_aa: CSARDPGVATFF; cdr3_nt: TGCAGTGCTAGAGATCCCGGAGTAGCGACGTTCTTC
clone_size: -; v_call: TRBV18; d_call: -; j_call: TRBJ2-3; cdr3_aa: CASSPLSPDTDTQYF; cdr3_nt: TGTGCCAGCTCACCACTATCGCCGGACACAGATACGCAGTATTTT
clone_size: -; v_call: TRBV21-1; d_call: -; j_call: TRBJ1-2; cdr3_aa: CASGGEAYGYTF; cdr3_nt: TGTGCCAGCGGAGGGGAGGCTTATGGCTACACCTTC
clone_size: -; v_call: TRBV5-1; d_call: -; j_call: TRBJ2-5; cdr3_aa: CASSGGLLGGETQYF; cdr3_nt: TGCGCCAGCAGCGGCGGACTACTCGGAGGGGAGACCCAGTACTTC
clone_size: -; v_call: TRBV20-1; d_call: -; j_call: TRBJ1-1; cdr3_aa: CSASLDSSVNTEAFF; cdr3_nt: TGCAGTGCTAGCCTGGACAGTAGCGTGAACACTGAAGCTTTCTTT
clone_size: -; v_call: TRBV20-1; d_call: -; j_call: TRBJ1-1; cdr3_aa: CSARRTMNTEAFF; cdr3_nt: TGCAGTGCTAGGAGGACCATGAACACTGAAGCTTTCTTT
clone_size: -; v_call: TRBV28; d_call: -; j_call: TRBJ1-2; cdr3_aa: CASSLTDSLYGYTF; cdr3_nt: TGTGCCAGCAGTTTAACAGACAGCCTGTATGGCTACACCTTC
clone_size: -; v_call: TRBV24-1; d_call: -; j_call: TRBJ2-1; cdr3_aa: CATSDLAGDTYNEQFF; cdr3_nt: TGTGCCACCAGTGATTTGGCAGGGGATACCTACAATGAGCAGTTCTTC
clone_size: -; v_call: TRBV7-3; d_call: TRBD1; j_call: TRBJ2-7; cdr3_aa: CASSLGQSSSYEQYF; cdr3_nt: TGTGCCAGCAGCTTGGGACAGAGCAGCTCCTACGAGCAGTACTTC
clone_size: once; v_call: TRBV6-2/TRBV6-3; d_call: -; j_call: TRBJ2-7; cdr3_aa: CASSYNAVTYEQYF; cdr3_nt: TGTGCCAGCAGTTACAATGCCGTCACCTACGAGCAGTACTTC
clone_size: -; v_call: TRBV20-1; d_call: TRBD1; j_call: TRBJ2-1; cdr3_aa: CSARDRVGYNEQFF; cdr3_nt: TGCAGTGCTAGGGACAGGGTCGGGTACAATGAGCAGTTCTTC
clone_size: -; v_call: TRBV15; d_call: -; j_call: TRBJ1-4; cdr3_aa: CATSRDRINEKLFF; cdr3_nt: TGTGCCACCAGCAGAGATAGGATTAATGAAAAACTGTTTTTT
clone_size: -; v_call: TRBV9; d_call: TRBD1; j_call: TRBJ1-2; cdr3_aa: CASSRGTVSGYTF; cdr3_nt: TGTGCCAGCAGCCGAGGGACAGTCTCGGGCTACACCTTC
clone_size: -; v_call: TRBV3-1; d_call: TRBD1; j_call: TRBJ2-5; cdr3_aa: CASSQDNRGWETQYF; cdr3_nt: TGTGCCAGCAGCCAAGATAACAGGGGGTGGGAGACCCAGTACTTC